This TCR beta chain was recovered during a study of CD8+CD57+ T cells in acquired aplastic anemia. Study information: Yields of DNA that came from sorted CD4+ and CD8+ cells averaged approximately 3.2 ug.

A remark on this clonotype: What it binds is not known.

Genomic DNA constituted the template upon which TCR beta VDJ and CDR3 profiling was performed. TCRdb redid the calling of the reads with MiXCR, one entry per CDR3 protein. Of 100,000 to 150,000 distinct CDR3 sequences in the sample, roughly 40% were seen once. Patients chosen for sequencing had CD8+CD57+ cells that had expanded, as shown by flow cytometry. The patients, all of them, had severe acquired aplastic anemia. The study sampled blood from patients who had received no therapy. Findings and caveats of the study: Researchers report that 25 to 35 CD8+ CDR3 sequences appeared in both patients and controls.

With V trimmed by 10 bases and J by 8 bases, 6 bases remained unmatched. Per the germline V gene, CDR1 is ENHRY and CDR2 is SYGVKD. CDR3 size: 13 residues. Sequencing input: sorted CD4+, CD8+, or CD8+CD57+ T cells (not recorded which) from PBMCs. The TCR originated in a human donor with aplastic anemia. J is TRBJ1-6 and V is TRBV10-3; 9 bases match TRBD1. CDR3 region: CATLQGADSPLHF. The DNA of the CDR3 is TGTGCCACCTTACAGGGGGCAGATTCACCCCTCCACTTT.